This paragraph reports one T cell receptor beta chain. Antigen specificity is unknown. The sample is drawn from a study of cytomegalovirus exposure and HLA in healthy donors. A roughly 120-subject validation cohort, separate from the approximately 670-subject first cohort, supplied the donors. Deletions cut 0 bases from V and 8 bases from J, with 14 bases between. The germline CDR1 and CDR2 sequences are LNHNV and YYDKDF (reference sequence). The CDR3 has 15 residues. General study points: Among TCR beta chains, those listed as cytomegalovirus-associated numbered 164. Using the classifier, cytomegalovirus status was reportedly diagnosed with high specificity and sensitivity. Most TCR sequences proved rare, with some public TCRs found in many donors.

Using immunoSEQ multiplex PCR, the repertoire was profiled, and TCRdb retains in-frame clones only, with some absent. The repertoire holds 100,000 to 150,000 clones, with about 91% as singletons. The sample taken for sequencing was PBMCs. This chain joins TRBV15 and TRBJ2-1; the D gene is possibly TRBD2 (5 bases). This receptor was obtained from a man aged 18 to 35 in good health and CMV-seronegative. The chain's CDR3 is CATSRDLTSLDEQFF. In DNA form, the CDR3 reads TGTGCCACCAGCAGAGATCTTACTAGTCTCGATGAGCAGTTCTTC.